One sample yielded the 5 T cell receptor beta chains listed below, sequenced in a study of control samples from healthy donors and cancer patients. Measured with immunoSEQ multiplex PCR; TCRdb has only the in-frame clones, and not every one. Of approximately 89,000 clones in the sample, about 89% were seen once. Input material: blood. The source of these receptors is a man aged 25-40 years in good health.

The rearrangement joins TRBV2 to TRBJ2-7, with TRBD1 matching 8 bases. With V trimmed by 8 bases and J by 0 bases, 9 bases remained unmatched. CDR1 is SNHLY and CDR2 is FYNNEI in the germline V gene. The CDR3 totals 15 residues. CDR3 sequence reads: CASSIDRGSSYEQYV. The CDR3 coding sequence is TGTGCCAGCTCGATAGACAGGGGTAGCTCCTACGAGCAGTACGTC.

This clone appeared a single time. The chain joins TRBV7-8 to TRBJ1-2; the match to TRBD1 covers 8 bases. The V gene end was trimmed by 0 bases and the J gene end by 3 bases; junction bases not matched to a gene: 9. The CDR3 loop spans 17 amino acids. The germline CDR1 and CDR2 sequences are SGHVS and FQNEAQ. CDR3 loop: CASSLALQGGVYYGYTF. The CDR3 region has the DNA TGTGCCAGCAGCTTAGCGCTACAGGGGGGTGTATACTATGGCTACACCTTC.

This clone appeared once. The chain is built from TRBV18 and TRBJ1-5; 9 bases line up with TRBD1. The CDR3 consists of 14 residues. CDR1 and CDR2 from the germline V gene are KGHSH and LQKENI. Trimming removed 3 bases from V and 7 bases from J; junction bases left unmatched: 4. CDR3 coding DNA: TGTGCCAGCTCACCGGGACAGGGCCCGCAGCCCCAGCATTTT. Amino acids: CASSPGQGPQPQHF.

The chain has TRBV11-3 and TRBJ2-6; D is ambiguous. The length of the CDR3 is 15 residues. CDR1 is SGHNT, CDR2 YENEEA, per germline. V was cut by 4 bases and J by 4 bases, with 11 bases left in between. The CDR3 region has the DNA TGTGCCAGCAGCTCGTCACCCTCCGGGGCCAACGTCCTGACTTTC. Its protein is CASSSSPSGANVLTF.

The chain joins TRBV19 to TRBJ1-2, with D tentatively TRBD1 (5 bases). Germline V CDR1 and CDR2: LNHDA, SQIVND (reference sequence). The CDR3 is 14 amino acids. With 3 bases removed from V and 3 bases from J, the gap between germline ends came to 11 bases. CDR3 region: CASSIGAGYYGYTF. The CDR3 bases are TGTGCCAGTAGTATCGGGGCGGGGTACTATGGCTACACCTTC.